The entry below describes one T cell receptor (beta chain). TCR beta VDJ and CDR3 were profiled, and genomic DNA was the template. MiXCR was run by TCRdb on the reads, yielding one entry per CDR3 protein. There are approximately 150,000 distinct CDR3 sequences in the sample; 40% to 50% occur only once, and 1.1% lies in the top ten. The CDR3 runs to 15 residues. V lost 5 bases and J lost 5, with 16 bases in between. Looked up from germline, CDR1 is MGHDK and CDR2 is SYGVNS. The data are from a study of CD8+CD57+ T cells in acquired aplastic anemia. For the study at large: The average for DNA from sorted CD4+ and CD8+ cells was roughly 3 ug.

Patients selected for sequencing had displayed CD8+CD57+ cell expansion by flow cytometry. Sequencing was performed on sorted CD4+, CD8+, or CD8+CD57+ T cells (not recorded which) from PBMCs. This chain connects TRBV25-1 to TRBJ2-1; D possibly corresponds to TRBD1 (7 bases). The TCR was taken from a human donor with aplastic anemia. In DNA, the CDR3 is TGTGCCAGCAGTTTAGGGGGGACAGACGACAATGAGCAGTTCTTC. It translates to CASSLGGTDDNEQFF.